This T cell receptor beta chain was observed in a study of blood T cell repertoires in COVID-19. The repertoire was sequenced with immunoSEQ multiplex PCR; TCRdb's copy has only in-frame clones and lacks some. Found here are 310,000 or so clones, around 90% of them singletons; the top ten hold approximately 9.4%. This clone was seen a single time. The clonotype comes from a man aged 25-45 years with COVID-19, enrolled during active disease. Sequenced: peripheral blood.

The CDR3 spells CASSLGQGYYSSRGNTIYF. DNA for the CDR3: TGTGCCAGCAGCCTCGGACAAGGTTATTATTCGTCGCGCGGAAACACCATATATTTT. The chain combines TRBV5-5 with TRBJ1-3, with TRBD1 as a possible D gene (5 bases). Trimming took 4 bases from V and 4 from J, leaving 27 bases between them. The germline V gene has CDR1 SGHKS and CDR2 YYEKEE (reference sequence). This CDR3 spans 19 amino acids. Filled out from reference TRBV5-5 and TRBJ1-3, the complete variable domain reads DAGVTQSPTHLIKTRGQQVTLRCSPISGHKSVSWYQQVLGQGPQFIFQYYEKEERGRGNFPDRFSARQFPNYSSELNVNALLLGDSALYLCASSLGQGYYSSRGNTIYFGEGSWLTVV.